This entry features one TCR beta chain sequence. This sample stems from a study of cytomegalovirus exposure and HLA in healthy donors. Primers: 60 Vbeta forward and 13 Jbeta reverse. The method was immunoSEQ multiplex PCR; TCRdb's version includes in-frame clones alone and lacks a portion of them. The sample lists under 100,000 clones; 10% were seen once. The CDR3 covers 12 residues. The germline CDR1 and CDR2 sequences are GTSNPN and SVGIG (reference sequence). Trimming removed 3 bases from V and 11 bases from J; junction bases left unmatched: 4. Material for sequencing was PBMCs. V usage is TRBV30 and J usage is TRBJ1-6; TRBD1 agrees at 7 bases. The sequence came from a man aged 60 to 75 in good health and CMV-seropositive. DNA for the CDR3: TGTGCCTGGAGCAGGGGGGAAACACCCCTCCACTTT. This encodes CAWSRGETPLHF.